The 15 T cell receptor beta chains below come from one sample, sequenced in a study of cytomegalovirus exposure and HLA in healthy donors (dated by TCRdb to about 2017). Library preparation employed the immunoSEQ multiplex PCR assay. For the multiplex PCR, a mixture combining 60 forward primers for TCR Vbeta segments and 13 reverse primers for TCR Jbeta segments was used. What TCRdb holds here is the immuneACCESS table cut down to in-frame rearrangements. Part of the clones is not present; checked against another copy, under half of the missing clones reflect an unresolved V gene, and the others are unexplained. For this sample the table gives roughly 170,000 clones, of which around 80% were detected only once. The ten largest account for roughly 0.82% of the sample. The material sequenced was PBMCs. The receptors come from a female donor in good health and CMV-seronegative.

The table lists this clone with a few counts. This sequence joins TRBV6-5 and TRBJ1-2; 8 bases fit TRBD1. The CDR3 loop spans 14 amino acids. Germline values: CDR1 MNHEY, CDR2 SVGAGI. Trimming at V came to 6 bases and at J to 4 bases, leaving 7 bases not matched to a gene. The CDR3 bases are TGTGCCAGCAGAGCGTCGACAGGGGCCTATGGCTACACCTTC. Encoded protein: CASRASTGAYGYTF.

CDR3 sequence: CASSQAKGTSGVLDEQYF. In nucleotides, the CDR3 is TGTGCCAGCAGCCAGGCAAAAGGGACTAGCGGGGTACTCGACGAGCAGTACTTC. The rearrangement links TRBV4-2 to TRBJ2-7, with TRBD2 matching 13 bases. The CDR3 totals 18 residues. Trimming cost V 3 bases and J 5 bases; bases outside gene matches: 13. Germline CDR1 reads LGHNA; CDR2 reads YNFKEQ.

The chain is built from TRBV7-9 and TRBJ2-1, with 10 bases matching TRBD1. From germline, CDR1 is SEHNR and CDR2 FQNEAQ (reference sequence). This CDR3 is built from 15 residues. V dropped 5 bases and J dropped 5; count of bases not matched to a gene: 6. CDR3 coding DNA: TGTGCCAGCAGCCACCGGGACAGGGGACACAATGAGCAGTTCTTC. Encoded protein: CASSHRDRGHNEQFF.

The V call is TRBV2, the J call TRBJ1-1; a weak D match, TRBD1 (6 bases). CDR1 SNHLY and CDR2 FYNNEI come from the germline V gene. Trimming left V 3 bases short and J 11 bases short, with 16 bases between. The CDR3 covers 13 residues. The CDR3 protein is CASSEGTKGRAFF. Here the CDR3 DNA reads TGTGCCAGCAGTGAGGGGACAAAGGGTCGGGCTTTCTTT.

This chain joins TRBV30 and TRBJ1-1; TRBD1 agrees at 7 bases. There are 14 residues in the CDR3. Germline loops: CDR1 GTSNPN, CDR2 SVGIG (reference sequence). Losses at the gene ends were 2 bases for V and 6 bases for J; bases not matched to a gene: 9. The CDR3 loop is CAWSLIRTGAEAFF. The CDR3 bases are TGTGCCTGGAGTCTGATTCGGACAGGAGCTGAAGCTTTCTTT.

This rearrangement joins TRBV2 to TRBJ1-2, with TRBD1 as a possible D gene (5 bases). The ends were cut back, 8 bases at V and 2 bases at J, with 27 bases in the middle. The CDR3 loop spans 18 amino acids. Per germline, CDR1 SNHLY and CDR2 FYNNEI. CDR3 region: CASRIPRDGREGNYGYTF. DNA of the CDR3: TGTGCCAGCCGGATTCCCCGGGACGGACGGGAGGGCAACTATGGCTACACCTTC.

A word on this clone: Mismatch with germline at one junction end may stem from a read error. This specimen includes other DNA sequences encoding the same CDR3. The chain joins TRBV6-1 to TRBJ1-5; 10 positions agree with TRBD1. The CDR3 covers 15 residues. From germline, CDR1 is MNHNS and CDR2 SASEGT. The CDR3, as DNA: TGTGCTAGCAGGGGGGACAGGGGTAGCAATCAGCCCCAGCATTTT. This sequence encodes CASRGDRGSNQPQHF.

The table lists this clone with a few counts. The rearrangement links TRBV4-2 to TRBJ1-4, with 9 bases fitting TRBD1. V lost 5 bases and J lost 3; bases outside the gene matches: 7. CDR3 size: 16 residues. Germline CDR1 reads LGHNA; CDR2 reads YNFKEQ. CDR3 sequence reads: CASSTRQGEANEKLFF. The CDR3 DNA is TGTGCCAGCAGCACCCGACAGGGGGAAGCTAATGAAAAACTGTTTTTT.

The gene calls are TRBV28 and TRBJ2-5; D gene uncertain. The J call may be mistaken, given a closer DNA end match to TRBJ2-7. CDR1 and CDR2 from the germline V gene are MDHEN and SYDVKM. The CDR3 length is 11 residues. The CDR3 is CASSFRYEQYF. Here the CDR3 DNA reads TGTGCCAGCAGTTTCCGATACGAGCAGTACTTC.

The chain couples TRBV6-6 to TRBJ2-7, with a weak D call TRBD1 (5 bases). The CDR3 loop spans 16 amino acids. V lost 7 bases and J 2 bases, leaving 21 bases between the germline ends. The germline gives CDR1 MNHNY, CDR2 SVGAGI (reference sequence). This CDR3 is CASIRAFSGSPYEQYF. The CDR3 region has the DNA TGTGCCAGCATCCGGGCCTTTTCAGGGTCCCCCTACGAGCAGTACTTC.

The V and J genes are TRBV5-6 and TRBJ2-7; 8 nucleotides match TRBD1. Per germline, CDR1 SGHDT and CDR2 YYEEEE. CDR3 length: 17 residues. V lost 1 base, J lost 2 bases, and 11 bases stayed unmatched. CDR3 sequence (DNA): TGTGCCAGCAGCTTGAGGATCGGGACAGGACTACCCTACGAGCAGTACTTC. Its translation: CASSLRIGTGLPYEQYF.

The chain joins TRBV11-2 to TRBJ2-1, with 9 nucleotides matching TRBD2. CDR1 and CDR2 (germline): SGHAT, FQNNGV. V was clipped by 9 bases and J by 8 bases; unmatched bases: 8. CDR3 length equals 13 residues. The CDR3 spells CASTPGTSYEQFF. The CDR3 DNA is TGTGCCAGTACGCCAGGGACTAGCTATGAGCAGTTCTTC.

In its sample, this clone was seen a few times. V and J are TRBV7-9 and TRBJ2-5; D possibly corresponds to TRBD2 (5 bases). The CDR3 runs to 16 residues. Looked up from germline, CDR1 is SEHNR and CDR2 is FQNEAQ (reference sequence). Trimming took 1 base from V and 5 from J, leaving 17 bases between them. CDR3 loop: CASSLGESWPAETQYF. For the CDR3, the DNA is TGTGCCAGCAGCTTAGGGGAGAGTTGGCCGGCGGAGACCCAGTACTTC.

The rearrangement joins TRBV28 to TRBJ1-2; no firm D call. Trimming shortened V by 5 bases and J by 8 bases, and 18 bases separated the two germline ends. The germline CDR1 and CDR2 sequences are MDHEN and SYDVKM. This CDR3 contains 14 residues. The CDR3 is CASSTPSAEAGYTF. Written as DNA, the CDR3 is TGTGCCAGCAGTACCCCCTCCGCAGAGGCAGGCTACACCTTC.

This chain links TRBV9 with TRBJ2-1; 10 bases align to TRBD2. Germline CDR1 and CDR2: SGDLS and YYNGEE. The CDR3 is 15 residues long. V lost 0 bases and J lost 6; bases outside the gene matches: 3. The CDR3 sequence is CASSVVLAGANEQFF. The CDR3 DNA is TGTGCCAGCAGCGTAGTCCTAGCGGGAGCCAATGAGCAGTTCTTC. The complete variable domain, with remaining parts taken from reference TRBV9 and TRBJ2-1, reads DSGVTQTPKHLITATGQRVTLRCSPRSGDLSVYWYQQSLDQGLQFLIQYYNGEERAKGNILERFSAQQFPDLHSELNLSSLELGDSALYFCASSVVLAGANEQFFGPGTRLTVL.